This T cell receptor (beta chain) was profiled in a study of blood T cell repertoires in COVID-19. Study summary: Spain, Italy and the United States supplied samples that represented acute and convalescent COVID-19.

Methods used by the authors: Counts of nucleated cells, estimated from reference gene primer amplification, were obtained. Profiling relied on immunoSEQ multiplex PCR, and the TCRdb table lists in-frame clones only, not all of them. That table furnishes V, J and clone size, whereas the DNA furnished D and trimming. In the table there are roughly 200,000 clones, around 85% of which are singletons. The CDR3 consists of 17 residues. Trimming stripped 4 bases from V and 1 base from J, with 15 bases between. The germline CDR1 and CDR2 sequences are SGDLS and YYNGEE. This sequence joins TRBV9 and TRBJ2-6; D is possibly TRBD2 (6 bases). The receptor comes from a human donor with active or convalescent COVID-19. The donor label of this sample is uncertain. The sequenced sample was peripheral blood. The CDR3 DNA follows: TGTGCCAGCAGCTCCGGGAGTGGACTTTCTGGGGCCAACGTCCTGACTTTC. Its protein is CASSSGSGLSGANVLTF.